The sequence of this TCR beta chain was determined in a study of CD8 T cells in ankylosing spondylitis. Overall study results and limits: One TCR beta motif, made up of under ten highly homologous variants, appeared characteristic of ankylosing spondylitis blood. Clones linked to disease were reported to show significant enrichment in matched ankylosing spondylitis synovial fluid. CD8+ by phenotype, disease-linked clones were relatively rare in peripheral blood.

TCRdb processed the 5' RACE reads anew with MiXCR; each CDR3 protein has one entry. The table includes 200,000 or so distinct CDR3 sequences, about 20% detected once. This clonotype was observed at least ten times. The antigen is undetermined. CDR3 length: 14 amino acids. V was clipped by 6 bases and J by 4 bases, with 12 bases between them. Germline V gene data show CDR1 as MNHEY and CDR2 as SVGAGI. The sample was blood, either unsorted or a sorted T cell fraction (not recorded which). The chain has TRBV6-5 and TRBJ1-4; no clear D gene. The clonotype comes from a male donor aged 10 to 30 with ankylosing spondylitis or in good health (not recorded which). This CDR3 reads CASSRSRSNEKLFF. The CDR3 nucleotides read TGTGCCAGCAGCAGGAGCAGGAGTAATGAAAAACTGTTTTTT.